This T cell receptor (beta chain) was documented in a study of OX40 agonist ivuxolimab in advanced cancers. Germline CDR1 GTSNPN, CDR2 SVGIG (reference sequence). With 5 bases removed from V and 2 bases from J, the gap between germline ends came to 13 bases. The length of the CDR3 is 13 residues. Patients were excluded for autoimmune disease history or systemic immunosuppression. Sequencing used immunoSEQ multiplex PCR; TCRdb keeps in-frame clones, though not all of them. The sample includes tens of thousands of clones, about nine tenths of them seen just once. The sample in question was CD4+ or CD8+ T cells sorted from blood, obtained in a trial of the OX40 agonist ivuxolimab. V gene TRBV30 combines with J gene TRBJ2-7; D call uncertain. The receptor's source is an adult with an advanced solid tumor such as melanoma, head and neck, liver or kidney cancer. Here the CDR3 reads CAWGVDGTYEQYF. The CDR3, as DNA: TGTGCCTGGGGGGTGGACGGAACCTACGAGCAGTACTTC. Full variable domain (missing parts from reference TRBV30 and TRBJ2-7): SQTIHQWPATLVQPVGSPLSLECTVEGTSNPNLYWYRQAAGRGLQLLFYSVGIGQISSEVPQNLSASRPQDRQFILSSKKLLLSDSGFYLCAWGVDGTYEQYFGPGTRLTVT.